This TCR beta chain came from a study of blood T cell repertoires in COVID-19. Study in general: Sources were T cells, B-cell-depleted T cells, or PBMCs; the material itself was cDNA or gDNA.

Sequencing was performed with immunoSEQ multiplex PCR; in TCRdb, only in-frame clones are kept and a portion is missing. The table includes 250,000 to 400,000 clones, 70% to 90% detected once. Recruited during active infection, patients (from Seattle) were subsequently followed longitudinally. CDR1 and CDR2 from the germline V gene are MNHEY and SMNVEV (reference sequence). V lost 11 bases and J 5 bases, leaving 13 bases between the germline ends. The CDR3 covers 11 residues. The rearrangement uses TRBV27 and TRBJ2-7; the D gene is possibly TRBD2 (6 bases). This TCR was sampled from a woman aged 25 to 39 with COVID-19, enrolled during active disease. The sample was peripheral blood. The CDR3 region is CARRRRDEQYV. The CDR3 DNA reads TGTGCCCGCCGAAGGAGGGACGAGCAGTACGTC.